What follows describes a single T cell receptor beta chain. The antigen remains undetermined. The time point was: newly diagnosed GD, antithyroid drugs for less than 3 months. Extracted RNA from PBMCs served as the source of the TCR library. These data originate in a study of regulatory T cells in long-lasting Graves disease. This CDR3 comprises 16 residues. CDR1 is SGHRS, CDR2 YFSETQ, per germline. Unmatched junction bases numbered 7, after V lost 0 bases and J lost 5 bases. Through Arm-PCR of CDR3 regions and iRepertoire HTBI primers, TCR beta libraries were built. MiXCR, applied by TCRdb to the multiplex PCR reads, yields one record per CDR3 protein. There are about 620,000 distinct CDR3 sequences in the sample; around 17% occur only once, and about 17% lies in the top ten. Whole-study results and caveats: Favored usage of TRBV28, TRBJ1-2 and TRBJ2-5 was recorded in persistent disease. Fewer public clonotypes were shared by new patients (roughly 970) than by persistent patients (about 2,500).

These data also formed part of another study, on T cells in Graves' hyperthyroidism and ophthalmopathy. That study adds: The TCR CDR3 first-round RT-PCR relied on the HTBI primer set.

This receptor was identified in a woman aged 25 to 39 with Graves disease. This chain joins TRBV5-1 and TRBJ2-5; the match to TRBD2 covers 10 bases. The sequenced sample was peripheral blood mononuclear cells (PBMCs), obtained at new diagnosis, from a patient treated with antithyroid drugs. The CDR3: CASSLEAGGMSETQYF. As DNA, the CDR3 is TGCGCCAGCAGCTTGGAAGCGGGAGGGATGTCGGAGACCCAGTACTTC.